This T cell receptor beta chain came from a study of blood T cell repertoires in COVID-19. Self-reported history from a screening survey and questionnaire set each donor's cohort. In the original analysis: Amplification from reference gene primers served as the basis for estimated nucleated cell counts. Using immunoSEQ multiplex PCR, the repertoire was profiled, and TCRdb retains in-frame clones only, with some absent. The V and J calls and the clone size are those of that table, but D and trimming were determined from the DNA. The sample holds around 300,000 clones, around 91% seen once. This CDR3 has 16 amino acids. V lost 2 bases, J lost 9 bases, and 10 bases stayed unmatched. Germline CDR1 MDHEN, CDR2 SYDVKM.

The clonotype originates from a young woman who had recovered from COVID-19. The chain couples TRBV28 to TRBJ2-1, with TRBD1 identical over 10 bases. Sequenced: PBMCs or T cells enriched from blood (not recorded which). The CDR3 coding sequence is TGTGCCAGCAGTTTAGGCGGGGGACAGGGGTTTGGTGAGCAGTTCTTC. Amino acids: CASSLGGGQGFGEQFF.